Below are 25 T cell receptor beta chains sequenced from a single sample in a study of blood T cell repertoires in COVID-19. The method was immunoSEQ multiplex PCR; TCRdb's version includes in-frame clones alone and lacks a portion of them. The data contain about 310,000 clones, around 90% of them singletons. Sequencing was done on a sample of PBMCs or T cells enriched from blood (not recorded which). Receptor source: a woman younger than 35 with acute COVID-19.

The CDR3 region has the DNA TGTGCCAGCAGCCAAGACAGGGGAGCCTACAATGAGCAGTTCTTC. It encodes CASSQDRGAYNEQFF. The gene calls are TRBV7-2 and TRBJ2-1, with 8 bases that match TRBD1. The V segment lost 5 bases and the J segment 2 bases; nucleotides outside the gene matches: 5. CDR1 and CDR2 (germline): SGHTA, FQGNSA. This CDR3 has 15 amino acids.

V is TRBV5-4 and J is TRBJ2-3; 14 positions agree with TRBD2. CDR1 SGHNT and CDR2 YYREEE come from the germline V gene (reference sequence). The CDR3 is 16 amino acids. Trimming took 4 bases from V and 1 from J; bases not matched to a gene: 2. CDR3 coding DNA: TGTGCCAGCAGCCAGGGACTAGCGGGGGGCACAGATACGCAGTATTTT. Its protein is CASSQGLAGGTDTQYF.

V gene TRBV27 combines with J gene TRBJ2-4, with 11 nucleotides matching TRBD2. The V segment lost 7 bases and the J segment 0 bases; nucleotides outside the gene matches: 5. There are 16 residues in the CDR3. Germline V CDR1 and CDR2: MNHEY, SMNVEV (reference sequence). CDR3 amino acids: CASTGTSGKAKNIQYF. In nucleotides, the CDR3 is TGTGCCAGCACCGGGACTAGCGGAAAAGCCAAAAACATTCAGTACTTC.

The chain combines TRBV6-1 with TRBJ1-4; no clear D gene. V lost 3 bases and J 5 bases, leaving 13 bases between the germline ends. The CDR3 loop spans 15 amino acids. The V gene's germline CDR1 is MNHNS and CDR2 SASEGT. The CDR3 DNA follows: TGTGCCAGCAGTGACCAGCCCTCCGGGAATGAAAAACTGTTTTTT. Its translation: CASSDQPSGNEKLFF.

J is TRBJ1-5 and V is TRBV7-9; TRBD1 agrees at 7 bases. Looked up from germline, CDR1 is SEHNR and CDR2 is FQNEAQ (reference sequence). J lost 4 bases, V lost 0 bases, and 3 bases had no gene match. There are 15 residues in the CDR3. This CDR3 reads CASSLATGMNQPQHF. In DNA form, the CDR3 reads TGTGCCAGCAGCTTAGCGACAGGGATGAATCAGCCCCAGCATTTT.

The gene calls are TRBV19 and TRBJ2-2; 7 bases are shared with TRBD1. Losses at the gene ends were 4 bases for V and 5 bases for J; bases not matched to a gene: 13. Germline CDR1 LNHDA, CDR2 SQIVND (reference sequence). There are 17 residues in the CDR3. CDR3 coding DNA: TGTGCCAGTAGTACTGACAGGGCCCGTGAGGTAACCGGGGAGCTGTTTTTT. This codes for CASSTDRAREVTGELFF.

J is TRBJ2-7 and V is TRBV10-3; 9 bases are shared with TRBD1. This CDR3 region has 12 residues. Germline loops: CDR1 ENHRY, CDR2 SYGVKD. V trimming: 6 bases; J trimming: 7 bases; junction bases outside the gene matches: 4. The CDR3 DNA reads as TGTGCCATCAGACAGGGGGCGGGGGAGCAGTACTTC. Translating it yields CAIRQGAGEQYF.

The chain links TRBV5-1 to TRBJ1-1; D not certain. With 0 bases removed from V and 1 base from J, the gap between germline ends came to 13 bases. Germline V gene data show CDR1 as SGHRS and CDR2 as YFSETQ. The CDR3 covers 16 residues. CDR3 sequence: CASSLEGGVSNTEAFF. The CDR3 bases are TGCGCCAGCAGCTTGGAAGGAGGAGTGTCGAACACTGAAGCTTTCTTT.

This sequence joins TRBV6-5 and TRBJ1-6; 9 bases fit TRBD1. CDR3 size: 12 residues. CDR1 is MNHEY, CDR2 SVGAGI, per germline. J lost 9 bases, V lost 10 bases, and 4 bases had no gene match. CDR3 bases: TGTGCCACCTGGGACAGGGCTTCACCCCTCCACTTT. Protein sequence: CATWDRASPLHF.

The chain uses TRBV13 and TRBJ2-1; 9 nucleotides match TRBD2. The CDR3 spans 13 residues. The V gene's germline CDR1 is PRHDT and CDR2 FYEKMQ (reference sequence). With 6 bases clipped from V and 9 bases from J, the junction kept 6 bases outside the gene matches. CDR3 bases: TGTGCCAGCAGGCGGGAGGGAATAAGTGAGCAGTTCTTC. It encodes CASRREGISEQFF.

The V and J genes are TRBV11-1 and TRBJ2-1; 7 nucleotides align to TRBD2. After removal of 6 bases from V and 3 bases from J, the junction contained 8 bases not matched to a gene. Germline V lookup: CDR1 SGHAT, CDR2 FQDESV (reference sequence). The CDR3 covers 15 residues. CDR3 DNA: TGTGCCAGCAGACTGCGTGGGGGGGACTACAATGAGCAGTTCTTC. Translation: CASRLRGGDYNEQFF.

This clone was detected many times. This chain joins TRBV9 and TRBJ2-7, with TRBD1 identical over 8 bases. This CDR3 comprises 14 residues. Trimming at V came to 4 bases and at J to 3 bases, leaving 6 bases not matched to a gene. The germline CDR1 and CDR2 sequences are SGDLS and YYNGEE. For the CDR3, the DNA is TGTGCCAGCAGCCCGGGACAGGAGATCTACGAGCAGTACTTC. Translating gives CASSPGQEIYEQYF.

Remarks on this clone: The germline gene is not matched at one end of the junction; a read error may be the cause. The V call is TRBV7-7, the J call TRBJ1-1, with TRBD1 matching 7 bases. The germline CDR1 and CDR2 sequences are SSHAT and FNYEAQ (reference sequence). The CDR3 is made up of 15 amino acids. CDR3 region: CASSLDEQGITEAFF. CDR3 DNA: TGTGCTAGCAGCTTAGATGAACAGGGGATCACTGAAGCTTTCTTT. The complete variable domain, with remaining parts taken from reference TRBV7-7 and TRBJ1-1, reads GAGVSQSPRYKVTKRGQDVTLRCDPISSHATLYWYQQALGQGPEFLTYFNYEAQPDKSGLPSDRFSAERPEGSISTLTIQRTEQRDSAMYRCASSLDEQGITEAFFGQGTRLTVV.

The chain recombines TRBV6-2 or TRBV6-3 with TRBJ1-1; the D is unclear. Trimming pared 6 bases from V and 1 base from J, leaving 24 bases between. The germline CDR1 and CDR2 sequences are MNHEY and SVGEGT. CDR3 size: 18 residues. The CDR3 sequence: CASSPNMGRRLGNTEAFF. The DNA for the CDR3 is TGTGCCAGCAGCCCCAACATGGGTAGGCGGTTGGGGAACACTGAAGCTTTCTTT.

Here the CDR3 DNA reads TGTGCCAGCAGCCAAGATAGGGGGTCCTACGAGCAGTACTTC. It translates to CASSQDRGSYEQYF. V and J are TRBV3-1 (or the pseudogene TRBV3-2) and TRBJ2-7; TRBD1 might be the D (6 bases). The germline V gene encodes CDR1 LGHDT and CDR2 YNNKEL (reference sequence). The ends were cut back, 0 bases at V and 1 base at J, with 7 bases in the middle. This CDR3 is 14 amino acids long.

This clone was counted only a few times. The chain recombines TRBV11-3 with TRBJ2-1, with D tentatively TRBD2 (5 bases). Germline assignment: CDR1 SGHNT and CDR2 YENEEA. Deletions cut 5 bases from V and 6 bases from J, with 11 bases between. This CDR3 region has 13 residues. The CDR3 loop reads CASSPLVGNEQFF. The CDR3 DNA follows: TGTGCCAGCAGCCCACTAGTTGGCAATGAGCAGTTCTTC.

CDR3 sequence reads: CASSLESVTPLHF. DNA for the CDR3: TGTGCCAGCAGCTTGGAGAGCGTGACACCCCTCCACTTT. The chain couples TRBV12-3 or TRBV12-4 to TRBJ1-6; D gene unclear. The CDR3 runs to 13 residues. V gave up 6 bases and J gave up 11 bases, with 14 bases separating them.

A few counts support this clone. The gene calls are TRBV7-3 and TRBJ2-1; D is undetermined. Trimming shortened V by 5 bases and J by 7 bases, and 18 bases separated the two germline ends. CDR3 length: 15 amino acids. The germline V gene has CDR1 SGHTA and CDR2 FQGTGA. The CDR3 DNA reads TGTGCCAGCAGCCCTACGGGTGGTGTCGGTAATGAGCAGTTCTTC. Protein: CASSPTGGVGNEQFF. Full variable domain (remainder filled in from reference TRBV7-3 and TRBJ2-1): GAGVSQTPSNKVTEKGKYVELRCDPISGHTALYWYRQSLGQGPEFLIYFQGTGAADDSGLPNDRFFAVRPEGSVSTLKIQRTERGDSAVYLCASSPTGGVGNEQFFGPGTRLTVL.

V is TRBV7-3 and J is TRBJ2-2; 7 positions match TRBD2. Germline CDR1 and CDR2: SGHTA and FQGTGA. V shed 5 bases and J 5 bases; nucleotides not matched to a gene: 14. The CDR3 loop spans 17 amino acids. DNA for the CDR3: TGTGCCAGCAGCCCCTATGGGGGACGGGGAGGGACCGGGGAGCTGTTTTTT. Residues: CASSPYGGRGGTGELFF.

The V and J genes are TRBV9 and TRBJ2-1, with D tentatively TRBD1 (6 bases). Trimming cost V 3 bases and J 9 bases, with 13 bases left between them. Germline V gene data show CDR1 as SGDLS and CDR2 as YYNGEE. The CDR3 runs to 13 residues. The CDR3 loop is CASSEGDESEQFF. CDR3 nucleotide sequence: TGTGCCAGCAGCGAGGGGGACGAGAGTGAGCAGTTCTTC.

CDR3 amino acids: CASSLAEGGYEQYF. DNA for the CDR3: TGCGCCAGCAGCTTGGCCGAAGGAGGTTACGAGCAGTACTTC. The chain links TRBV5-1 to TRBJ2-7; D possibly corresponds to TRBD2 (5 bases). Trimming stripped 0 bases from V and 4 bases from J, with 11 bases between. Per germline, CDR1 SGHRS and CDR2 YFSETQ. CDR3 size: 14 residues.

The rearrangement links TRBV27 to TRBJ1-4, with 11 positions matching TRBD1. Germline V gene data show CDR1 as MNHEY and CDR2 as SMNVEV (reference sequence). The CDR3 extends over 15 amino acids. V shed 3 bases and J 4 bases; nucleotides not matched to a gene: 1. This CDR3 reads CASSLGTGGNEKLFF. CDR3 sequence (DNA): TGTGCCAGCAGTTTGGGGACAGGGGGTAATGAAAAACTGTTTTTT.

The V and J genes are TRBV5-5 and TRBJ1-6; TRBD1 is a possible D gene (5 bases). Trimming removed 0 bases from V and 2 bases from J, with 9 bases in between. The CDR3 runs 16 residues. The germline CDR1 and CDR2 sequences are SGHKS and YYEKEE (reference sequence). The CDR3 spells CASSLAPRAYNSPLHF. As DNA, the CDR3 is TGTGCCAGCAGCTTGGCCCCCAGGGCCTATAATTCACCCCTCCACTTT.

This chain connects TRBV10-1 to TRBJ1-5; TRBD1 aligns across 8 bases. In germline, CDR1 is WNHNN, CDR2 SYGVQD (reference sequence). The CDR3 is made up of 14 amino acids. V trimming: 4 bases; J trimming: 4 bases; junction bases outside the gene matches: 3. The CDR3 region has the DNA TGCGCCAGCAGTGGGGACAGGTCAAATCAGCCCCAGCATTTT. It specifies CASSGDRSNQPQHF.

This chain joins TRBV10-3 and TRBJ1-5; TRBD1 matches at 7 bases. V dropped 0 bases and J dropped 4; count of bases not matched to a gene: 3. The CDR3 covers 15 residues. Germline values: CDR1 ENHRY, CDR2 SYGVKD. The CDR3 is CAISESAGGNQPQHF. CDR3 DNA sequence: TGTGCCATCAGTGAGTCAGCAGGGGGGAATCAGCCCCAGCATTTT.